What follows describes a single TCR beta chain. Its antigen is as yet unknown. The data derive from a study of OX40 agonist ivuxolimab in advanced cancers. Study in general: Hepatocellular carcinoma, melanoma, renal cell or head and neck cancer occurred in dose-escalation patients. Prior checkpoint blockade (anti-PD-1, anti-PD-L1 or anti-CTLA-4) was permitted; approximately 40% had it.

Germline loops: CDR1 MNHNS, CDR2 SASEGT. The CDR3 spans 13 residues. After removal of 4 bases from V and 8 bases from J, the junction contained 4 bases not matched to a gene. Study-level points and caveats: Among T cells, CD8+ cells averaged more expanded clones than CD4+ cells.

Sequenced by immunoSEQ multiplex PCR; TCRdb stores in-frame clones only, minus some. The data show 40,000 to 50,000 clones, about 83% seen once. This chain connects TRBV6-1 to TRBJ1-2; 10 bases map to TRBD1. This TCR was sampled from an adult with an advanced solid tumor such as melanoma, head and neck, liver or kidney cancer. The sample was CD4+ or CD8+ T cells sorted from blood, taken in a trial of the OX40 agonist ivuxolimab. The chain's CDR3 is CASSVDRGQGYTF. CDR3 DNA: TGTGCCAGCAGTGTCGACAGGGGGCAAGGCTACACCTTC.